The 20 T cell receptor beta chains reported below all come from one sample, sequenced in a study of spatial heterogeneity in lung cancer. TCRdb reprocessed the 5' RACE reads with MiXCR, giving one entry per CDR3 protein. The sample yields a few thousand distinct CDR3 sequences, 16% seen once. Time point of the sample: sample taken at primary tumor resection. Whole RNA was taken from tumor, nontumor lung or frozen PBMC; it was then sequenced unsorted. Sequenced here: PBMCs, sampled at surgery. These receptor sequences come from a male donor with early-stage non-small cell lung cancer.

This clonotype has a count of ten or more. The chain uses TRBV24-1 and TRBJ2-2, with TRBD1 matching 8 bases. V gave up 4 bases and J gave up 1 base; unmatched junction bases: 4. This CDR3 has 16 residues. Germline V CDR1 and CDR2: KGHDR, SFDVKD. The CDR3 region is CATSETTGENTGELFF. CDR3 coding DNA: TGTGCCACCAGTGAAACGACAGGGGAGAACACCGGGGAGCTGTTTTTT.

This clonotype has more than one count but fewer than ten. V and J are TRBV7-8 and TRBJ2-2, with 9 nucleotides matching TRBD1. The CDR3 sequence is 15 residues long. V was clipped by 1 base and J by 6 bases; unmatched bases: 3. Germline CDR1 reads SGHVS; CDR2 reads FQNEAQ. CDR3 loop: CASSLERTGAGELFF. The CDR3 coding sequence is TGTGCCAGCAGCTTAGAACGGACAGGGGCCGGGGAGCTGTTTTTT.

This clonotype was picked up many times. The gene calls are TRBV7-3 and TRBJ1-6; TRBD1 might be the D (5 bases). Trimming left V 2 bases short and J 8 bases short, with 10 bases between. CDR1 is SGHTA, CDR2 FQGTGA, per germline. CDR3 size: 14 residues. Written as DNA, the CDR3 is TGTGCCAGCAGCTTACAGGGATGGGATTCACCCCTCCACTTT. The encoded protein is CASSLQGWDSPLHF.

Turning to this clonotype: This may stem from a read error, because a much larger clone lies one nucleotide away. The rearrangement joins TRBV3-1 to TRBJ1-5, with D possibly being TRBD1 (6 bases). The CDR3 spans 15 residues. CDR1 is LGHDT and CDR2 is YNNKEL in the germline V gene (reference sequence). The CDR3 sequence: CASSLRRGSNRPQHF. DNA for the CDR3: TGTGCCAGCAGCCTTAGGAGGGGGAGCAATCGGCCCCAGCATTTT.

By share of the sample, this clonotype is large. The rearrangement joins TRBV11-2 to TRBJ2-5, with D perhaps TRBD2 (7 bases). Germline loops: CDR1 SGHAT, CDR2 FQNNGV. The CDR3 runs 17 residues. V was shortened by 6 bases and J by 2 bases, with 22 bases between the two germline ends. The CDR3 sequence: CASRQGPWGGLQETQYF. The DNA of the CDR3 is TGTGCCAGCAGACAAGGTCCCTGGGGGGGCCTACAAGAGACCCAGTACTTC. The whole variable domain, filled in from reference TRBV11-2 and TRBJ2-5, reads EAGVAQSPRYKIIEKRQSVAFWCNPISGHATLYWYQQILGQGPKLLIQFQNNGVVDDSQLPKDRFSAERLKGVDSTLKIQPAKLEDSAVYLCASRQGPWGGLQETQYFGPGTRLLVL.

In this sample, this clonotype turned up a few times. This chain uses TRBV7-9 with TRBJ1-1, with 8 bases matching TRBD1. The CDR3 is made up of 14 amino acids. CDR1 is SEHNR, CDR2 FQNEAQ, per germline (reference sequence). V lost 1 base and J lost 11; bases outside the gene matches: 9. The CDR3 bases are TGTGCCAGCAGCTTAGGCAGGGGGCTGGCAGTGGCTTTCTTT. It codes for CASSLGRGLAVAFF.

The chain is built from TRBV7-2 and TRBJ2-3; D possibly corresponds to TRBD1 (5 bases). The CDR3 runs to 14 residues. Germline CDR1 and CDR2: SGHTA and FQGNSA. V gave up 5 bases and J gave up 2 bases, with 11 bases separating them. Here the CDR3 reads CASSLQGYTDTQYF. CDR3 DNA sequence: TGTGCCAGCAGCCTCCAGGGATACACAGATACGCAGTATTTT.

Remarks on this clonotype: A junction end diverges from the germline sequence, so it may reflect a read error. The V and J genes are TRBV18 and TRBJ1-6; 7 bases line up with TRBD1. CDR1 and CDR2 (germline): KGHSH, LQKENI. This CDR3 is 15 amino acids long. This CDR3 reads CASSPQGGGNSPLHF. As DNA, the CDR3 is TGTGCCAGCTCACCCCAGGGGGGCGGTAATTCACCCCTCCACTTC.

This clonotype is medium-sized. This chain uses TRBV7-2 with TRBJ2-5; 16 bases are shared with TRBD2. CDR3 size: 19 residues. CDR1 and CDR2 (germline): SGHTA, FQGNSA. V lost 0 bases, J lost 3 bases, and 7 bases stayed unmatched. The CDR3 DNA is TGTGCCAGCAGCTTAGCGCCGGGACTAGCGGGGGGGGCCGAAGAGACCCAGTACTTC. Translated: CASSLAPGLAGGAEETQYF.

The CDR3 DNA reads TGTGCCAGCAGTTTCGGATTCAGAGGCTCCTACGAGCAGTACTTC. This sequence encodes CASSFGFRGSYEQYF. This chain connects TRBV27 to TRBJ2-7; D is ambiguous. CDR1 and CDR2 (germline): MNHEY, SMNVEV (reference sequence). V dropped 3 bases and J dropped 0 bases, with 12 bases sitting between them. The CDR3 consists of 15 residues.

This rearrangement joins TRBV6-2 or TRBV6-3 to TRBJ2-7; 11 positions agree with TRBD2. The CDR3 contains 15 residues. V was clipped by 4 bases and J by 4 bases; unmatched bases: 6. From germline, CDR1 is MNHEY and CDR2 SVGEGT. CDR3 sequence: CASSFSGTSGYEQYF. Written as DNA, the CDR3 is TGTGCCAGCAGTTTTTCCGGGACTAGCGGATACGAGCAGTACTTC.

This chain connects TRBV9 to TRBJ2-1, with D maybe TRBD2 (5 bases). This CDR3 contains 12 residues. Trimming took 4 bases from V and 8 from J, leaving 10 bases between them. Germline values: CDR1 SGDLS, CDR2 YYNGEE. The CDR3 DNA reads as TGTGCCAGCAGCCCCACGGGGTATGAGCAGTTCTTC. Residues: CASSPTGYEQFF.

By sample fraction, this clonotype is medium-sized. The chain combines TRBV27 with TRBJ1-1; D is ambiguous. Germline V lookup: CDR1 MNHEY, CDR2 SMNVEV (reference sequence). The CDR3 is 14 residues long. V was trimmed by 2 bases and J by 1 base, leaving 8 bases between them. CDR3 loop: CASSLLGPNTEAFF. Here the CDR3 DNA reads TGTGCCAGCAGTTTACTGGGCCCGAACACTGAAGCTTTCTTT.

By proportion, this clonotype is medium-sized. This sequence joins TRBV20-1 and TRBJ2-7; a weak D match, TRBD2 (6 bases). The V end was cut by 3 bases, the J end by 6 bases, with 21 bases between. Germline loops: CDR1 DFQATT, CDR2 SNEGSKA (reference sequence). The CDR3 has 15 amino acids. CDR3 in amino acids: CSASAGTSLLSEQYF. The DNA of the CDR3 is TGCAGTGCTAGTGCGGGGACGTCCCTTTTAAGCGAGCAGTACTTC.

This clonotype came up a few times. This chain joins TRBV20-1 and TRBJ1-1; no clear D. CDR1 and CDR2 (germline): DFQATT, SNEGSKA (reference sequence). The CDR3 length is 13 residues. V dropped 5 bases and J dropped 0 bases, with 10 bases sitting between them. CDR3 amino acids: CSAPDTLNTEAFF. The CDR3 region has the DNA TGCAGTGCTCCAGACACCCTGAACACTGAAGCTTTCTTT.

In this sample, this clonotype is medium-sized. This chain uses TRBV6-2 or TRBV6-3 with TRBJ2-7; D is undetermined. The CDR3 sequence is 10 residues long. Germline V CDR1 and CDR2: MNHEY, SVGEGT. Trimming took off 7 bases at V and 7 bases at J, with 8 bases between the two ends. In DNA form, the CDR3 reads TGTGCCAGCACAGGAGATGAGCAGTACTTC. This codes for CASTGDEQYF.

This clonotype is medium-sized within its sample. The V and J genes are TRBV5-1 and TRBJ1-4; perhaps TRBD1 as D (5 bases). The germline V and J ends were trimmed by 0 bases and 4 bases, with 7 bases remaining between them. There are 14 residues in the CDR3. CDR1 SGHRS and CDR2 YFSETQ come from the germline V gene. The CDR3 nucleotides read TGCGCCAGCAGCTTGGGACAGAGTAATGAAAAACTGTTTTTT. Protein: CASSLGQSNEKLFF.

This clonotype ranks as medium-sized. The chain carries TRBV7-9 and TRBJ2-3, with D possibly TRBD2 on 5 matching bases. The CDR3 is made up of 14 amino acids. Trimming removed 8 bases at V and 3 bases at J, with 15 bases between. Per the germline V gene, CDR1 is SEHNR and CDR2 is FQNEAQ (reference sequence). CDR3 in DNA: TGTGCCAGCGATCGGGATAGAGGGACAGATACGCAGTATTTT. Its protein is CASDRDRGTDTQYF.

J is TRBJ2-5 and V is TRBV28, with a possible D match to TRBD1 (5 bases). Deletions cut 10 bases from V and 1 base from J, with 10 bases between. The CDR3 extends over 12 amino acids. Looked up from germline, CDR1 is MDHEN and CDR2 is SYDVKM. The CDR3 reads CAINDSQETQYF. CDR3 DNA: TGTGCCATCAACGACAGCCAAGAGACCCAGTACTTC.

This clonotype was observed a handful of times. The chain is built from TRBV7-3 and TRBJ1-2, with 10 nucleotides matching TRBD1. Germline V gene data show CDR1 as SGHTA and CDR2 as FQGTGA. Trimming cost V 3 bases and J 4 bases; bases outside gene matches: 5. This CDR3 region has 15 residues. The CDR3 sequence is CASSLDGTGVYGYTF. CDR3 sequence (DNA): TGTGCCAGCAGCTTGGACGGGACAGGGGTCTATGGCTACACCTTC.